A single sample gave rise to the 32 T cell receptor beta chains below, sequenced in a study of beta chain features in type 1 diabetes. The whole isolated RNA underwent reverse transcription, so sequencing captured expressed TCRB transcripts. Clones were read by immunoSEQ multiplex PCR, and TCRdb kept only the in-frame ones, dropping some. The sample lists hundreds of thousands of clones; 12% to 15% were seen once. Source material: central memory CD4+ T cells from blood. These receptors were obtained from a man younger than 40 in good health.

This clone was seen a handful of times. Additional DNA sequences in this sample encode the identical CDR3. The V call is TRBV5-1, the J call TRBJ1-3; the D is unclear. Between the trimmed V and J ends, which lost 0 bases and 3 bases, there was a span of 1 base. Per germline, CDR1 SGHRS and CDR2 YFSETQ. This CDR3 comprises 12 residues. The DNA for the CDR3 is TGCGCCAGCAGCTTGGATGGAAACACCATATATTTT. As protein: CASSLDGNTIYF.

The CDR3 region is CASSLGGASIYGYTF. CDR3 nucleotide sequence: TGTGCCAGCAGCCTAGGGGGCGCAAGTATCTATGGCTACACCTTC. The V gene is TRBV5-4, the J gene TRBJ1-2, with 7 bases that match TRBD1. V trimming: 4 bases; J trimming: 4 bases; junction bases outside the gene matches: 10. The CDR3 is 15 amino acids. Germline V gene lookup returns CDR1 SGHNT and CDR2 YYREEE (reference sequence).

This clone has more than one count but fewer than ten. V and J are TRBV15 and TRBJ2-3; D possibly corresponds to TRBD2 (6 bases). Germline CDR1 and CDR2: LNHNV and YYDKDF (reference sequence). The CDR3 totals 16 residues. The V end was cut by 6 bases, the J end by 3 bases, with 19 bases between. CDR3 coding DNA: TGTGCCACCAGGATAAGTCCCGCGGGATTGACAGATACGCAGTATTTT. Translation gives CATRISPAGLTDTQYF.

This chain links TRBV19 with TRBJ1-5; TRBD1 agrees at 7 bases. The CDR3 has 13 amino acids. V gave up 5 bases and J gave up 5 bases; unmatched junction bases: 3. Germline V gene sequence: CDR1 LNHDA, CDR2 SQIVND (reference sequence). The DNA for the CDR3 is TGTGCCAGTAGTGGCGACAGGGATCAGCCCCAGCATTTT. Translating it yields CASSGDRDQPQHF. Full variable domain (outside the CDR3, taken from reference TRBV19 and TRBJ1-5): DGGITQSPKYLFRKEGQNVTLSCEQNLNHDAMYWYRQDPGQGLRLIYYSQIVNDFQKGDIAEGYSVSREKKESFPLTVTSAQKNPTAFYLCASSGDRDQPQHFGDGTRLSIL.

The chain joins TRBV25-1 to TRBJ2-1, with 8 bases that match TRBD2. Trimming at V came to 2 bases and at J to 14 bases, leaving 8 bases not matched to a gene. This CDR3 has 13 residues. Germline V gene lookup returns CDR1 MGHDK and CDR2 SYGVNS. CDR3: CASSEESGSFKFF. DNA of the CDR3: TGTGCCAGCAGTGAAGAGAGCGGGAGTTTTAAGTTCTTC.

In regard to this clone: The conserved phenylalanine or tryptophan is not found at the CDR3 terminus, so this likely reflects a read error. It is unclear where the CDR3 begins or ends on the DNA, so no DNA is shown, and the CDR3 is as TCRdb lists it. The chain carries TRBV7-9 and TRBJ1-3. Germline V gene lookup returns CDR1 SEHNR and CDR2 FQNEAQ (reference sequence). The CDR3 numbers 9 amino acids, ends counted. Here the CDR3 reads CASSLGSVS.

The V call is TRBV30, the J call TRBJ2-7; D call uncertain. CDR1 and CDR2 from the germline V gene are GTSNPN and SVGIG (reference sequence). The CDR3 contains 13 residues. Trimming shortened V by 1 base and J by 2 bases, and 9 bases separated the two germline ends. CDR3 in amino acids: CAWSDGITYEQYV. The CDR3 DNA reads TGTGCCTGGAGTGATGGGATTACCTACGAGCAGTACGTC.

This clone was seen a few times. The chain uses TRBV27 and TRBJ1-2; weak D call: TRBD1 (5 bases). There are 13 residues in the CDR3. CDR1 is MNHEY, CDR2 SMNVEV, per germline (reference sequence). Between the trimmed V and J ends, which lost 3 bases and 8 bases, there was a span of 13 bases. This chain's CDR3 is CASSFKGDGGYTF. The DNA for the CDR3 is TGTGCCAGCAGTTTTAAAGGGGATGGAGGCTACACCTTC.

This clone has just a few counts. The J gene is TRBJ2-5, the V gene TRBV28; D is possibly TRBD1 (6 bases). The J call could be wrong; TRBJ2-7 is a better fit for the DNA end. CDR3 length: 13 amino acids. CDR1 and CDR2 (germline): MDHEN, SYDVKM. The CDR3 nucleotides read TGTGCCAGCAGTGTTACAGGGTCCTACGAGCAGTACTTC. Translating gives CASSVTGSYEQYF.

This chain joins TRBV5-1 and TRBJ2-4, with 9 nucleotides matching TRBD1. The length of the CDR3 is 14 residues. V lost 0 bases to trimming and J lost 10 bases; unmatched junction nucleotides: 5. Germline lookup yields CDR1 SGHRS and CDR2 YFSETQ. CDR3 nucleotides: TGCGCCAGCAGCTTGGAGGGACAGGGTGGGATTCAGTACTTC. Translation gives CASSLEGQGGIQYF.

The J gene is TRBJ1-3, the V gene TRBV2, with a weak D call TRBD1 (5 bases). CDR1 and CDR2 (germline): SNHLY, FYNNEI. The CDR3 consists of 14 residues. Trimming took 5 bases from V and 4 from J, leaving 12 bases between them. The CDR3 is CASSLDNRGNTIYF. The CDR3 region has the DNA TGTGCCAGCAGTTTGGACAATCGGGGAAACACCATATATTTT. Complete variable domain (other parts from reference TRBV2 and TRBJ1-3): EPEVTQTPSHQVTQMGQEVILRCVPISNHLYFYWYRQILGQKVEFLVSFYNNEISEKSEIFDDQFSVERPDGSNFTLKIRSTKLEDSAMYFCASSLDNRGNTIYFGEGSWLTVV.

This clone was detected a few times. This rearrangement joins TRBV7-9 to TRBJ1-6; TRBD1 agrees at 7 bases. J gave up 6 bases and V 5 bases, and 4 bases lay outside the gene matches. The CDR3 is 14 residues long. Germline V gives CDR1 SEHNR, CDR2 FQNEAQ (reference sequence). Written as DNA, the CDR3 is TGTGCCAGCAGCGCACGACAGGGTAATTCACCCCTCCACTTT. This translates into CASSARQGNSPLHF.

The rearrangement uses TRBV28 and TRBJ2-6; D unresolved. Per germline, CDR1 MDHEN and CDR2 SYDVKM. V lost 6 bases and J lost 2, with 11 bases in between. CDR3 size: 15 residues. The CDR3, as DNA: TGTGCCAGCAGGGCCGAGGCGGCTGGGGCCAACGTCCTGACTTTC. The encoded protein is CASRAEAAGANVLTF.

This clone came up a few times. The genes are TRBV27 and TRBJ1-2; possible D gene TRBD1, 5 bases. In germline, CDR1 is MNHEY, CDR2 SMNVEV (reference sequence). Trimming stripped 6 bases from V and 8 bases from J, with 13 bases between. The CDR3 totals 12 residues. CDR3: CASRGTSFGYTF. In DNA form, the CDR3 reads TGTGCCAGCAGAGGGACGTCTTTCGGCTACACCTTC.

The chain combines TRBV18 with TRBJ2-1; D is possibly TRBD2 (6 bases). V lost 3 bases, J lost 7 bases, and 16 bases lay in between. CDR3 length equals 15 residues. Germline CDR1 is KGHSH and CDR2 is LQKENI. The CDR3 sequence: CASSPAERATNEQFF. The CDR3 DNA is TGTGCCAGCTCACCCGCAGAGCGGGCAACGAATGAGCAGTTCTTC.

The V and J genes are TRBV6-6 and TRBJ1-2; 7 nucleotides match TRBD1. V shed 5 bases, J shed 4 bases, and the junction held 4 bases outside the gene matches. This CDR3 region has 13 residues. Germline assignment: CDR1 MNHNY and CDR2 SVGAGI (reference sequence). DNA of the CDR3: TGTGCCAGCAGTCAAAACAGGGGCTATGGCTACACCTTC. Encoded protein: CASSQNRGYGYTF.

Concerning this clone itself: Other nucleotide sequences in the sample specify the same CDR3. The chain joins TRBV14 to TRBJ1-6; D unresolved. Between the trimmed V and J ends, which lost 0 bases and 7 bases, there was a span of 7 bases. The CDR3 totals 14 residues. The V gene's germline CDR1 is SGHDN and CDR2 FVKESK. The CDR3 coding sequence is TGTGCCAGCAGCCAAGATCGGGGAAATTCACCCCTCCACTTT. Translation: CASSQDRGNSPLHF.

DNA for the CDR3: TGCGCCAGCAGCCAAGATGTGCGGGGGGCGGTTGAAAAACTGTTTTTT. Its protein is CASSQDVRGAVEKLFF. The J gene is TRBJ1-4, the V gene TRBV4-3; a possible D gene is TRBD1 (6 bases). This CDR3 contains 16 residues. Germline V lookup: CDR1 LGHNA, CDR2 YSLEER. Trimming left V 0 bases short and J 7 bases short, with 15 bases between.

In its sample, this clone was seen a few times. The chain is built from TRBV5-4 and TRBJ2-7; the match to TRBD2 covers 12 bases. CDR3 length: 14 amino acids. V shed 4 bases and J 4 bases; nucleotides not matched to a gene: 3. Germline V gene lookup returns CDR1 SGHNT and CDR2 YYREEE (reference sequence). The chain's CDR3 is CASSPGTSGYEQYF. In DNA form, the CDR3 reads TGTGCCAGCAGCCCCGGGACTAGCGGGTACGAGCAGTACTTC.

This clone was seen ten or more times. The chain uses TRBV9 and TRBJ2-7, with no clear D. Germline V gene sequence: CDR1 SGDLS, CDR2 YYNGEE. The CDR3 sequence is 14 residues long. Trimming took off 2 bases at V and 6 bases at J, with 15 bases between the two ends. Here the CDR3 DNA reads TGTGCCAGCAGCGTCGGCAACCTAGTAACCGAGCAGTACTTC. Translated: CASSVGNLVTEQYF.

This clone was observed a few times. The junction differs from germline at one of its ends, possibly a read error. The chain is built from TRBV9 and TRBJ2-5; 8 bases are a match to TRBD2. The CDR3 covers 14 residues. Germline V lookup: CDR1 SGDLS, CDR2 YYNGEE. DNA for the CDR3: TGTGCCAGCAGCGTAGCGGGGGGGCAAGCGACCCAGTACTTC. Its translation is CASSVAGGQATQYF.

DNA of the CDR3: TGCGCCAGCAGCCTATCAGGGATCTCTGGGGCCAACGTCCTGACTTTC. Encoded protein: CASSLSGISGANVLTF. The genes are TRBV5-1 and TRBJ2-6, with D maybe TRBD1 (5 bases). Trimming cost V 4 bases and J 0 bases, with 11 bases left between them. The germline V gene has CDR1 SGHRS and CDR2 YFSETQ. This CDR3 is 16 amino acids long. Complete variable domain (other parts from reference TRBV5-1 and TRBJ2-6): KAGVTQTPRYLIKTRGQQVTLSCSPISGHRSVSWYQQTPGQGLQFLFEYFSETQRNKGNFPGRFSGRQFSNSRSEMNVSTLELGDSALYLCASSLSGISGANVLTFGAGSRLTVL.

The J gene is TRBJ2-6, the V gene TRBV6-4; D is possibly TRBD1 (5 bases). Germline-derived CDR1 and CDR2 are MRHNA and SNTAGT. The CDR3 runs 15 residues. Trimming pared 4 bases from V and 3 bases from J, leaving 10 bases between. Here the CDR3 DNA reads TGTGCCAGCAGTGGGCAGGGCGGTGGGGCCAACGTCCTGACTTTC. Translating gives CASSGQGGGANVLTF.

In its sample, this clone was seen many times. J is TRBJ2-5 and V is TRBV5-6; D not certain. V dropped 0 bases and J dropped 7 bases, with 10 bases sitting between them. From germline, CDR1 is SGHDT and CDR2 YYEEEE. The CDR3 has 13 residues. CDR3 in DNA: TGTGCCAGCAGCTTGGGCGGAGAAAGGACCCAGTACTTC. Translated: CASSLGGERTQYF.

V usage is TRBV7-2 and J usage is TRBJ2-3; a possible D gene is TRBD2 (5 bases). From germline, CDR1 is SGHTA and CDR2 FQGNSA. The CDR3 contains 14 residues. V was shortened by 2 bases and J by 5 bases, with 11 bases between the two germline ends. CDR3 loop: CASSLLRAGDTQYF. Written as DNA, the CDR3 is TGTGCCAGCAGCTTACTGAGGGCGGGAGATACGCAGTATTTT.

This clone was detected only a few times. Written as DNA, the CDR3 is TGTGCCTGGAGTGTAGGCCAGGGTAGAGAGACCCAGTACTTC. It encodes CAWSVGQGRETQYF. The gene calls are TRBV30 and TRBJ2-5, with D maybe TRBD1 (5 bases). This CDR3 has 14 residues. Trimming pared 0 bases from V and 4 bases from J, leaving 12 bases between. CDR1 is GTSNPN and CDR2 is SVGIG in the germline V gene (reference sequence). Full variable domain (missing parts from reference TRBV30 and TRBJ2-5): SQTIHQWPATLVQPVGSPLSLECTVEGTSNPNLYWYRQAAGRGLQLLFYSVGIGQISSEVPQNLSASRPQDRQFILSSKKLLLSDSGFYLCAWSVGQGRETQYFGPGTRLLVL.

The V gene is TRBV30, the J gene TRBJ1-2, with a tentative D call TRBD1 (5 bases). The CDR3 has 12 amino acids. CDR1 is GTSNPN and CDR2 is SVGIG in the germline V gene (reference sequence). V lost 4 bases to trimming and J lost 5 bases, with 11 bases between them. In DNA, the CDR3 is TGTGCCTGGACCCGGGGGGGGTATGGCTACACCTTC. Residues: CAWTRGGYGYTF.

This rearrangement joins TRBV6-6 to TRBJ1-5; 8 positions match TRBD1. The CDR3 runs to 15 residues. Germline loops: CDR1 MNHNY, CDR2 SVGAGI (reference sequence). V dropped 5 bases and J dropped 2; count of bases not matched to a gene: 5. The CDR3 loop is CASSTGQGGNQPQHF. The DNA for the CDR3 is TGTGCCAGCAGTACCGGACAGGGCGGCAATCAGCCCCAGCATTTT.

The chain links TRBV11-3 to TRBJ1-1, with TRBD1 as a possible D gene (6 bases). Per the germline V gene, CDR1 is SGHNT and CDR2 is YENEEA. CDR3 length equals 14 residues. Trimming pared 5 bases from V and 5 bases from J, leaving 15 bases between. This CDR3 is CASSASGGDTEAFF. The CDR3 nucleotides read TGTGCCAGCAGCGCTAGTGGGGGCGATACTGAAGCTTTCTTT. The variable domain in full, with the rest retrieved from reference TRBV11-3 and TRBJ1-1, is EAGVVQSPRYKIIEKKQPVAFWCNPISGHNTLYWYLQNLGQGPELLIRYENEEAVDDSQLPKDRFSAERLKGVDSTLKIQPAELGDSAVYLCASSASGGDTEAFFGQGTRLTVV.

This clone was picked up a small number of times. J is TRBJ2-1 and V is TRBV5-4, with D hard to call. The CDR3 totals 14 residues. V lost 4 bases, J lost 4 bases, and 12 bases lay in between. The germline V gene encodes CDR1 SGHNT and CDR2 YYREEE (reference sequence). Here the CDR3 DNA reads TGTGCCAGCAGCCAAGATATTAGTTACAATGAGCAGTTCTTC. Amino acid sequence: CASSQDISYNEQFF.

In this sample, this clone turned up a few times. V and J are TRBV9 and TRBJ2-7; a possible D gene is TRBD1 (5 bases). There are 16 residues in the CDR3. With 0 bases removed from V and 4 bases from J, the gap between germline ends came to 17 bases. CDR1 SGDLS and CDR2 YYNGEE come from the germline V gene. The DNA for the CDR3 is TGTGCCAGCAGCGTAGAGTTCGGCAGGGATTTTTACGAGCAGTACGTC. Translated, it gives CASSVEFGRDFYEQYV.

This clone has just a few counts. The chain employs TRBV29-1 and TRBJ2-5; possibly TRBD1 or TRBD2 for D (6 bases each). This CDR3 comprises 13 residues. V was trimmed by 7 bases and J by 5 bases, leaving 17 bases between them. CDR1 SQVTM and CDR2 ANQGSEA come from the germline V gene. The CDR3 here is CSARGPRMETQYF. CDR3 in DNA: TGCAGCGCCCGGGGGCCGCGGATGGAGACCCAGTACTTC.